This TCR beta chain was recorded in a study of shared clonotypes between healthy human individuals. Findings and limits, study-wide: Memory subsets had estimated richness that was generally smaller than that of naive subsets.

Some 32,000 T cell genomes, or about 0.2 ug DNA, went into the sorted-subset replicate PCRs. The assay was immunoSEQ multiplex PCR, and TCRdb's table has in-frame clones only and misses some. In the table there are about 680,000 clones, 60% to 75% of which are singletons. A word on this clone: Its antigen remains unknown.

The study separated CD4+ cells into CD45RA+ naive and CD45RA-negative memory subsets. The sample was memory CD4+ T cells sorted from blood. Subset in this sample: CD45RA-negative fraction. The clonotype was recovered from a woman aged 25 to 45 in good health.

CDR3 sequence reads: CASAGTPYEQYF. The DNA for the CDR3 is TGTGCCAGCGCTGGGACTCCTTACGAGCAGTACTTC. This chain joins TRBV6-4 and TRBJ2-7; maybe TRBD2 (6 bases). Germline CDR1 reads MRHNA; CDR2 reads SNTAGT. V was trimmed by 8 bases and J by 4 bases, leaving 12 bases between them. This CDR3 region has 12 residues.